These 10 T cell receptor beta chains share one sample of origin, sequenced in a study of T cell repertoires in cytomegalovirus infection. TCRdb fed the reads into MiXCR, producing one record per CDR3 protein. Here the sample spans around 630,000 distinct CDR3 sequences, roughly 26% being singletons. Material for sequencing was CD8+ T cells from PBMCs. All receptors derive from a human donor in good health (CMV status not recorded). Some clones in this sample may be carry-over from other donors' samples.

This clonotype was detected many times. The chain links TRBV4-1 to TRBJ1-1; no clear D. V was clipped by 0 bases and J by 1 base, with 9 bases between them. Germline V gives CDR1 MGHRA, CDR2 YSYEKL. There are 15 residues in the CDR3. This CDR3 is CASSQDLRKNTEAFF. CDR3 in DNA: TGCGCCAGCAGCCAAGACCTACGGAAGAACACTGAAGCTTTCTTT.

Of note for this clonotype: Possible read error: a much larger clone is one base away. J is TRBJ1-5 and V is TRBV7-2, with a weak D call TRBD1 (5 bases). The CDR3 runs to 18 residues. CDR1 and CDR2 from the germline V gene are SGHTA and FQGNSA. The CDR3, as DNA: TGTGCCAGCAGCCTTAGTCGGGGGTCCAAGTATAGCAATCAGCGCCAGCATTTT. It yields the protein CASSLSRGSKYSNQRQHF.

Points on this clonotype: A much larger clone is a single base away; this may be a read error. This is likely a read error, given that the CDR3 carries no conserved phenylalanine or tryptophan at its end. This chain uses TRBV7-9 with TRBJ2-7; the match to TRBD2 covers 10 bases. The CDR3 spans 15 residues. Germline V gene data show CDR1 as SEHNR and CDR2 as FQNEAQ (reference sequence). Trimming cost V 5 bases and J 5 bases; bases outside gene matches: 9. CDR3 region: CASSNSGGTFHEQYY. The CDR3 region has the DNA TGTGCCAGCAGCAATAGCGGGGGGACCTTCCACGAGCAGTACTAC.

Concerning this clonotype itself: A much larger clone lies one base from this, so it may be a read error. The chain carries TRBV7-6 and TRBJ1-5, with D perhaps TRBD1 (5 bases). Germline loops: CDR1 SGHVS, CDR2 FNYEAQ. CDR3 length: 17 amino acids. The CDR3, as DNA: TGTACCAGCAGCCAGGCGCCAGGAGGGGCCAGCAATCAGCCCCAGCATTTT. Translation gives CTSSQAPGGASNQPQHF.

The chain is built from TRBV11-2 and TRBJ2-5; 9 bases align to TRBD2. V trimming: 4 bases; J trimming: 0 bases; junction bases outside the gene matches: 9. This CDR3 region has 17 residues. Germline CDR1 reads SGHAT; CDR2 reads FQNNGV. DNA for the CDR3: TGTGCCAGCAGCTCCTCCAGCGGGGGGTGGTACCAAGAGACCCAGTACTTC. As protein: CASSSSSGGWYQETQYF.

This clonotype was recorded many times. The chain is built from TRBV28 and TRBJ2-5; D assignment may be TRBD1 or TRBD2 (5 bases each). The CDR3 totals 18 residues. Per germline, CDR1 MDHEN and CDR2 SYDVKM. Trimming shortened V by 1 base and J by 5 bases, and 23 bases separated the two germline ends. The CDR3 bases are TGTGCCAGCAGTTTATTGCTCGCGGAGGACAAGTTTCTGGAGACCCAGTACTTC. Protein product: CASSLLLAEDKFLETQYF.

The chain combines TRBV27 with TRBJ1-2, with 8 bases that match TRBD1. The CDR3 is 14 residues long. Germline lookup yields CDR1 MNHEY and CDR2 SMNVEV (reference sequence). V shed 3 bases, J shed 3 bases, and the junction held 3 bases outside the gene matches. The CDR3 loop reads CASSFQGAHYGYTF. CDR3 nucleotide sequence: TGTGCCAGCAGTTTCCAGGGGGCTCACTATGGCTACACCTTC.

V gene TRBV5-4 combines with J gene TRBJ1-1, with TRBD1 matching over 7 bases. The length of the CDR3 is 15 residues. The V gene's germline CDR1 is SGHNT and CDR2 YYREEE (reference sequence). The V gene end was trimmed by 6 bases and the J gene end by 3 bases; junction bases not matched to a gene: 11. The CDR3 coding sequence is TGTGCCAGCAAATACAGGGGCCCGGGGGACACTGAAGCTTTCTTT. It encodes CASKYRGPGDTEAFF.

The chain couples TRBV6-2 or TRBV6-3 to TRBJ2-7, with D maybe TRBD2 (6 bases). CDR1 MNHEY and CDR2 SVGEGT come from the germline V gene. This CDR3 is 14 amino acids long. Trimming stripped 3 bases from V and 0 bases from J, with 9 bases between. CDR3 coding DNA: TGTGCCAGCAGTTATGGAGGGACCTCCTACGAGCAGTACGTC. Protein: CASSYGGTSYEQYV.

The chain carries TRBV28 and TRBJ2-1, with D tentatively TRBD2 (7 bases). Trimming pared 4 bases from V and 2 bases from J, leaving 18 bases between. CDR3 length: 17 amino acids. Germline V gene data show CDR1 as MDHEN and CDR2 as SYDVKM. The CDR3 DNA reads as TGTGCCAGCAGTTCCCCGTTCAGGGGAGGGGCCTACAATGAGCAGTTCTTC. This encodes CASSSPFRGGAYNEQFF.